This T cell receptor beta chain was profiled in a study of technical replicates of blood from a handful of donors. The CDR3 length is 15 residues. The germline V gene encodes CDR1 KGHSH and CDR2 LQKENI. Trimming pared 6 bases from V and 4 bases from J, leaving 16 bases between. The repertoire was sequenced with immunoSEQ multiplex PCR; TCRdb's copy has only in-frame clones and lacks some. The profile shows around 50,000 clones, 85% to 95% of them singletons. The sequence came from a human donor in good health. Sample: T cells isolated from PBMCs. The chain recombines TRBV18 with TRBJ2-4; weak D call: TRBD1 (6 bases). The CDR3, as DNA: TGTGCCAGCTCCCCGGACAGAATACCGAAAAACATTCAGTACTTC. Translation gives CASSPDRIPKNIQYF. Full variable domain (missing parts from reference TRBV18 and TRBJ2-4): NAGVMQNPRHLVRRRGQEARLRCSPMKGHSHVYWYRQLPEEGLKFMVYLQKENIIDESGMPKERFSAEFPKEGPSILRIQQVVRGDSAAYFCASSPDRIPKNIQYFGAGTRLSVL.